This T cell receptor beta chain is from a study of cytotoxic CD8 clonotypes in ibrutinib-treated CLL. About the study: Response samples were obtained once patients had received a median 12 months of treatment, range 6 to 36. An average of roughly 270,000 productive templates and 94,082 productive rearrangements was obtained per sample. Study-level results: Sample timing was unmatched between remission and later-progressing patients; lymph nodes unstudied. Higher circulating CD8+ T-cell counts strongly accompanied higher baseline clonality, above age-matched healthy donors.

Produced via immunoSEQ multiplex PCR; TCRdb's table is partial and in-frame only. The table lists 250,000 to 350,000 clones, about 72% of them singletons. The CDR3 is made up of 14 amino acids. V was pared by 6 bases and J by 3 bases, with 15 bases between. Germline V gene lookup returns CDR1 MNHNY and CDR2 SVGAGI (reference sequence). Turning to this clone: Its cognate antigen is unknown.

Sequences were derived from PBMCs, sampled at disease progression, from a patient treated with ibrutinib. The TCR sequence derives from a human donor with chronic lymphocytic leukemia. The chain joins TRBV6-6 to TRBJ2-7; D is tentatively TRBD1 or TRBD2 (5 bases each). CDR3 coding DNA: TGTGCCAGCAGACACCGGGACCGTAGCTACGAGCAGTACTTC. Translating gives CASRHRDRSYEQYF.